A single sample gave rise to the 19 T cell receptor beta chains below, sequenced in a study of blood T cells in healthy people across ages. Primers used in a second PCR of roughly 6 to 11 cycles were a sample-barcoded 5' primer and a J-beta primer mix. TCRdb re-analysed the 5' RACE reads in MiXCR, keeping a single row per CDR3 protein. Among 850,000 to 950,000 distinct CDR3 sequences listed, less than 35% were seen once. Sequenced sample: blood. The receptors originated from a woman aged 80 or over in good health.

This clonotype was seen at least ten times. CDR3 region: CSVARTSGSSRTDTQYF. As DNA, the CDR3 is TGCAGCGTTGCCCGGACTAGCGGGAGCTCGAGAACAGATACGCAGTATTTT. The rearrangement joins TRBV29-1 to TRBJ2-3; TRBD2 matches 13 bases. The CDR3 is 17 residues long. CDR1 SQVTM and CDR2 ANQGSEA come from the germline V gene. Losses at the gene ends were 4 bases for V and 3 bases for J; bases not matched to a gene: 10.

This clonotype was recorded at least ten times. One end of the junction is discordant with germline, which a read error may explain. This CDR3 is CASSGRVSTDTQYF. The DNA for the CDR3 is TGTGCCAGCAGTGGCCGGGTAAGCACAGATACGCAGTATTTT. The chain is built from TRBV5-1 and TRBJ2-3, with D hard to call. CDR3 size: 14 residues. The germline V gene has CDR1 SGHRS and CDR2 YFSETQ.

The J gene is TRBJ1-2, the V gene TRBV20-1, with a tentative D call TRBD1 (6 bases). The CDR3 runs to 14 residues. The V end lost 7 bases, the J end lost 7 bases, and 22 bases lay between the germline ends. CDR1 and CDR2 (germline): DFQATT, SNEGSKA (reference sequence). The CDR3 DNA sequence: TGCAGTGTAACGGGAGGGGGTGACCCCGGTGGCTACACCTTC. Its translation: CSVTGGGDPGGYTF.

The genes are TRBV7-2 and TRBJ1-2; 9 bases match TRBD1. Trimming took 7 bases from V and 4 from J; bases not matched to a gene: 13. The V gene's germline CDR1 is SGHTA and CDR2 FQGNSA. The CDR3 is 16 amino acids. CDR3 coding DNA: TGTGCCAGCACGCGGACAGGGGTGGGGTCGGTCTATGGCTACACCTTC. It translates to CASTRTGVGSVYGYTF.

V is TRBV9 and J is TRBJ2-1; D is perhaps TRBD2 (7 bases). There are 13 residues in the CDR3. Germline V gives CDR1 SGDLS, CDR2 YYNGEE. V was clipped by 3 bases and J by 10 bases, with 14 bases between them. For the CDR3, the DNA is TGTGCCAGCAGCGGTGGGGGGGCTCTAGAGCAGTTCTTC. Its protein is CASSGGGALEQFF. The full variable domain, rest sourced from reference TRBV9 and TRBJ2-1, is DSGVTQTPKHLITATGQRVTLRCSPRSGDLSVYWYQQSLDQGLQFLIQYYNGEERAKGNILERFSAQQFPDLHSELNLSSLELGDSALYFCASSGGGALEQFFGPGTRLTVL.

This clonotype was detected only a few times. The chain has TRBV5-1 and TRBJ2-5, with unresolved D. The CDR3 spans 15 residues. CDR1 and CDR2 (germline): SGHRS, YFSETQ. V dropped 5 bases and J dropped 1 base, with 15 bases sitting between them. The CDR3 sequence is CASRRRPTLQETQYF. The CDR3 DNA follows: TGCGCCAGCAGAAGACGGCCAACCCTCCAAGAGACCCAGTACTTC.

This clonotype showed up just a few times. CDR3 in amino acids: CSATTPRERGYTF. CDR3 bases: TGCAGTGCCACAACCCCCAGGGAAAGAGGCTACACCTTC. The J gene is TRBJ1-2, the V gene TRBV20-1; D may be TRBD1 (5 bases). The CDR3 has 13 amino acids. In germline, CDR1 is DFQATT, CDR2 SNEGSKA (reference sequence). With 6 bases removed from V and 8 bases from J, the gap between germline ends came to 19 bases.

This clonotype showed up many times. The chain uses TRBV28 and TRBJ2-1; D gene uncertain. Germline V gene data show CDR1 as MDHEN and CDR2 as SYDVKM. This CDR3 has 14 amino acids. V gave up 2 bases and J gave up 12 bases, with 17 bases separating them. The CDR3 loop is CASSLRDRIMGQFF. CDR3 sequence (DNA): TGTGCCAGCAGTTTAAGGGATCGTATCATGGGGCAGTTCTTC.

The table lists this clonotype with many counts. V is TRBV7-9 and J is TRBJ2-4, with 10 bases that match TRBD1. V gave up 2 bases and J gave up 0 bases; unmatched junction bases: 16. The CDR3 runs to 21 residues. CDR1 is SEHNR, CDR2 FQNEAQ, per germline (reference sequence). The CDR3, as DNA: TGTGCCAGCAGCTTACATTCTGGGACAGGGGACCTACTCTTAGCCAAAAACATTCAGTACTTC. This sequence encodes CASSLHSGTGDLLLAKNIQYF. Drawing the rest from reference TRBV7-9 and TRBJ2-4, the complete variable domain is DTGVSQNPRHKITKRGQNVTFRCDPISEHNRLYWYRQTLGQGPEFLTYFQNEAQLEKSRLLSDRFSAERPKGSFSTLEIQRTEQGDSAMYLCASSLHSGTGDLLLAKNIQYFGAGTRLSVL.

This chain's CDR3 is CASRKGDAGTGELFF. CDR3 sequence (DNA): TGTGCCAGCAGGAAAGGGGACGCAGGCACCGGGGAGCTGTTTTTT. The rearrangement uses TRBV2 and TRBJ2-2; possibly TRBD1 or TRBD2 for D (5 bases each). CDR3 size: 15 residues. The V end lost 6 bases, the J end lost 4 bases, and 15 bases lay between the germline ends. Germline CDR1 and CDR2: SNHLY and FYNNEI.

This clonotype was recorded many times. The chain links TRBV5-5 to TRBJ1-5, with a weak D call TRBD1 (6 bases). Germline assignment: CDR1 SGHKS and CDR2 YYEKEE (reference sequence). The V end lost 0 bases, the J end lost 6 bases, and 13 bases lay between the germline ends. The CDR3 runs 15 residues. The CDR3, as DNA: TGTGCCAGCAGCTTGGCAGCGGACAGCTTTCAGCCCCAGCATTTT. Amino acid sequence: CASSLAADSFQPQHF.

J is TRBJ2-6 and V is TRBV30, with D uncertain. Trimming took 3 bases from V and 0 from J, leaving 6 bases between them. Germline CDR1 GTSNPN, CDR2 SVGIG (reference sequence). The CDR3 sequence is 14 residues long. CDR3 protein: CAWSGSSGANVLTF. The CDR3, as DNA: TGTGCCTGGAGCGGCAGCTCTGGGGCCAACGTCCTGACTTTC.

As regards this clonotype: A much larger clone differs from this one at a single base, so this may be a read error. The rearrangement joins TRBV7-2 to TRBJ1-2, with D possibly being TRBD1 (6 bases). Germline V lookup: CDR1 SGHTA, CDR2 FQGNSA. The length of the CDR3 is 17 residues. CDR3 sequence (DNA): TGTGCCGGCAGCCCTGATTATGCTCAAGGGGGGAGCTATGGCTACACCTTC. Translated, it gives CAGSPDYAQGGSYGYTF.

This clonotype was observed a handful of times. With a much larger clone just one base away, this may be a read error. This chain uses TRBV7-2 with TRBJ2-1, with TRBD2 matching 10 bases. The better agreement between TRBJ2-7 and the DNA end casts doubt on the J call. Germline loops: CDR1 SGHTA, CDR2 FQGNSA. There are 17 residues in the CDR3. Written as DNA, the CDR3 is TGTGCCAGCAGATTAGCAGCGGGGGGGGGCTCCTACAATGAGCAGTACTTC. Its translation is CASRLAAGGGSYNEQYF.

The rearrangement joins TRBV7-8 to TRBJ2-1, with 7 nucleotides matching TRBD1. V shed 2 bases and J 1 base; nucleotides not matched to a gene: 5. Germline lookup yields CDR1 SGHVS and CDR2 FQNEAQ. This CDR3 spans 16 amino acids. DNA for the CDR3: TGTGCCAGCAGCTTACGGGACAGCACGTCCTACAATGAGCAGTTCTTC. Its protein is CASSLRDSTSYNEQFF.

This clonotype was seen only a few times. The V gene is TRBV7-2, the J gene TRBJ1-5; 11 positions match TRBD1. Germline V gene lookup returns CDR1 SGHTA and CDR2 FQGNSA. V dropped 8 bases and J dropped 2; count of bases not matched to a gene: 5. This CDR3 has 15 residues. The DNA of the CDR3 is TGTGCCAGCGCCCTGGGACAGGGGGGCAATCAGCCCCAGCATTTT. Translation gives CASALGQGGNQPQHF.

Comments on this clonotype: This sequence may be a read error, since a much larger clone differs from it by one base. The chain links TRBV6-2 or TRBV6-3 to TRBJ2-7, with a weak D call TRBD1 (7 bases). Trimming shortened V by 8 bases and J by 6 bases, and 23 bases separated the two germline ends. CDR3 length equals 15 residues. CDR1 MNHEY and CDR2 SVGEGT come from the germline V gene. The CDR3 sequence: CASLLAGQRPCEQYF. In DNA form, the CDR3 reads TGTGCCAGCCTCCTTGCGGGACAGAGACCCTGCGAGCAGTACTTC.

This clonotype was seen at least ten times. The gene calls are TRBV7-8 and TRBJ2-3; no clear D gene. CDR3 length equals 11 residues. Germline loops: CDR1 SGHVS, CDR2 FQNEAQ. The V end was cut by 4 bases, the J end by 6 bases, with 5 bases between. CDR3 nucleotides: TGTGCCAGCAGCTCTGTTGATACGCAGTATTTT. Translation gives CASSSVDTQYF. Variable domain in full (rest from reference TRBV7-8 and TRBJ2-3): GAGVSQSPRYKVAKRGQDVALRCDPISGHVSLFWYQQALGQGPEFLTYFQNEAQLDKSGLPSDRFFAERPEGSVSTLKIQRTQQEDSAVYLCASSSVDTQYFGPGTRLTVL.

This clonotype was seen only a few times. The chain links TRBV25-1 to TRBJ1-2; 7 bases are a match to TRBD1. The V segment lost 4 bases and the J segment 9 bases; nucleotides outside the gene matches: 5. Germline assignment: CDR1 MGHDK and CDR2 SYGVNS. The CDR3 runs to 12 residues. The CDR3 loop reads CASSGQGLRYTF. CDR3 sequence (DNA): TGTGCCAGCAGTGGACAGGGTCTGCGCTACACCTTC.